This T cell receptor beta chain emerged from a study of vaccination and CD4 T cells after COVID-19. Treatment given: approximately nine-day PBMC culture with coronavirus spike peptide pools or control peptides (ViraFEST assay). From the roughly ten-day cultures, CD4+ T cells were isolated by negative selection. Sequenced with the Oncomine TCR Beta short-read assay was DNA taken from cultured CD4+ T cells. TCRdb processed the PCR reads anew with MiXCR; each CDR3 protein has one entry. The sample gives 13,000 to 15,000 distinct CDR3 sequences, about three fifths of which show up once; approximately 14% is in the top ten. As to this clonotype: Its antigen remains unidentified.

Material: CD4+ T cells from blood, cultured in vitro. The sequence was obtained from a human donor who had recovered from COVID-19.

CDR3 residues: CSGSQGLATEAFF. The CDR3, as DNA: TGCAGTGGAAGCCAGGGGCTGGCCACTGAAGCTTTCTTT. The chain joins TRBV20-1 to TRBJ1-1; TRBD1 is a possible D gene (6 bases). The CDR3 sequence is 13 residues long. Germline V gives CDR1 DFQATT, CDR2 SNEGSKA (reference sequence). V was clipped by 7 bases and J by 4 bases, with 16 bases between them.